A selection of T cell receptor beta chains follows, all from one sample in a study of cytomegalovirus exposure and HLA in healthy donors. Assay used: immunoSEQ multiplex PCR; TCRdb lists only in-frame clones, some missing. Altogether approximately 160,000 clones are present, roughly 79% being singletons, with the ten largest covering roughly 9.3%. The sequenced sample was PBMCs. The receptors originated from a man in his late teens or twenties in good health and CMV-seropositive. Each CDR3 is given with its conserved first and last residue. The order of the fields is D gene, clone size, J gene, V gene, CDR3 length, CDR3 DNA, CDR3 protein. D genes are given only for firm matches. Some rows mark clone size as missing; the rest say once, few, many or name a class of expanded clone.

D: TRBD2
size: .
J: TRBJ2-1
V: TRBV5-5
length: 13
DNA: TGTGCCAGCAGCCTGTGGGGGGGCAATGAGCAGTTCTTC
CDR3: CASSLWGGNEQFF

D: .
size: few
J: TRBJ1-2
V: TRBV29-1
length: 11
DNA: TGCAGCGTTGAAGCGGGGGAAGGCTACACCTTC
CDR3: CSVEAGEGYTF

D: .
size: .
J: TRBJ1-2
V: TRBV27
length: 13
DNA: TGTGCCAGCTCCCCCGGGGGGGGAGGAGGCTACACCTTC
CDR3: CASSPGGGGGYTF

D: .
size: .
J: TRBJ2-1
V: TRBV19
length: 14
DNA: TGTGCCACCATGGGACTGTACTCCTACAATGAGCAGTTCTTC
CDR3: CATMGLYSYNEQFF

D: .
size: .
J: TRBJ1-5
V: TRBV7-9
length: 12
DNA: TGTGCCAGCAGCTTACCGGATCAGCCCCAGCATTTT
CDR3: CASSLPDQPQHF

D: .
size: .
J: TRBJ2-5
V: TRBV10-3
length: 16
DNA: TGTGCCATCAGTGAGAAGGGCAGGGGATTCCAAGAGACCCAGTACTTC
CDR3: CAISEKGRGFQETQYF

D: TRBD1
size: .
J: TRBJ2-7
V: TRBV9
length: 15
DNA: TGTGCCAGCAGCCCAGAGGACAGGAGCTCCTACGAGCAGTACTTC
CDR3: CASSPEDRSSYEQYF

D: TRBD1
size: .
J: TRBJ1-5
V: TRBV6-5
length: 15
DNA: TGTGCCAGCAGAGAACAGGGGTATGGCAATCAGCCCCAGCATTTT
CDR3: CASREQGYGNQPQHF

D: TRBD1
size: .
J: TRBJ1-5
V: TRBV2
length: 14
DNA: TGTGCCAGCAGTGGCAGGGGGCTGAATCAGCCCCAGCATTTT
CDR3: CASSGRGLNQPQHF

D: .
size: .
J: TRBJ2-1
V: TRBV27
length: 16
DNA: TGTGCCAGCAGTCGACTGCTAGTGGGGGGTCCCAATGAGCAGTTCTTC
CDR3: CASSRLLVGGPNEQFF

D: .
size: .
J: TRBJ2-1
V: TRBV5-1
length: 15
DNA: TGCGCCAGCAGCGGGGCTGGGAAGAGCACCAATGAGCAGTTCTTC
CDR3: CASSGAGKSTNEQFF

D: .
size: .
J: TRBJ1-1
V: TRBV11-2
length: 15
DNA: TGTGCCAGCAGCACAGCGGTAGGTTGGGTCACTGAAGCTTTCTTT
CDR3: CASSTAVGWVTEAFF

D: .
size: .
J: TRBJ1-1
V: TRBV4-1
length: 14
DNA: TGCGCCAGCAGCCACGGCAGCGACCATGTTGAAGCTTTCTTT
CDR3: CASSHGSDHVEAFF

D: .
size: .
J: TRBJ1-1
V: TRBV27
length: 13
DNA: TGTGCCAGCAGTTTACGGGAGGGCACTGAAGCTTTCTTT
CDR3: CASSLREGTEAFF

D: .
size: .
J: TRBJ1-4
V: TRBV5-5
length: 15
DNA: TGTGCCAGCAGCTCCAAACAGGGTCGGAGTGAAAAACTGTTTTTT
CDR3: CASSSKQGRSEKLFF

D: .
size: .
J: TRBJ2-7
V: TRBV4-3
length: 14
DNA: TGCGCCAGCAGCCAAGGAACGCGATCATACGAGCAGTACTTC
CDR3: CASSQGTRSYEQYF

D: .
size: .
J: TRBJ2-5
V: TRBV29-1
length: 16
DNA: TGCAGCGTTGAAGATCCAGTGTCCAGGAACCAAGAGACCCAGTACTTC
CDR3: CSVEDPVSRNQETQYF

D: .
size: .
J: TRBJ2-7
V: TRBV25-1
length: 13
DNA: TGTGCCAGCAGTGAATATAAGAAAGAGGAGCAGTACTTC
CDR3: CASSEYKKEEQYF

D: TRBD2
size: .
J: TRBJ2-1
V: TRBV15
length: 17
DNA: TGTGCCACCAGCAGAGCAGGTAGCGGGTACACCTACAATGAGCAGTTCTTC
CDR3: CATSRAGSGYTYNEQFF

D: TRBD2
size: .
J: TRBJ2-5
V: TRBV2
length: 15
DNA: TGTGCCAGCAGTGTGGGGGGGACTGCTCCTGAGACCCAGTACTTC
CDR3: CASSVGGTAPETQYF

D: .
size: .
J: TRBJ2-3
V: TRBV7-9
length: 13
DNA: TGTGCCAGCAGCTTAGTGCGGGTTGATACGCAGTATTTT
CDR3: CASSLVRVDTQYF

D: .
size: few
J: TRBJ1-2
V: TRBV19
length: 15
DNA: TGTGCCAGTACCTACCCAGGGGCAGCTAACTATGGCTACACCTTC
CDR3: CASTYPGAANYGYTF

D: .
size: .
J: TRBJ2-1
V: TRBV5-4
length: 14
DNA: TGTGCCAGCAGCTTGGTGGGGGGGCGCAATGAGCAGTTCTTC
CDR3: CASSLVGGRNEQFF

D: .
size: .
J: TRBJ2-7
V: TRBV20-1
length: 11
DNA: TGCAGTGCGGCCCAGGGTTACGAGCAGTACTTC
CDR3: CSAAQGYEQYF

D: .
size: .
J: TRBJ2-4
V: TRBV28
length: 15
DNA: TGTGCCAGCAGTTTAATCAGGAAAGCCAAAAACATTCAGTACTTC
CDR3: CASSLIRKAKNIQYF

D: .
size: .
J: TRBJ1-2
V: TRBV30
length: 13
DNA: TGTGCCTGGAGTTTTCAGGAAACCTATGGCTACACCTTC
CDR3: CAWSFQETYGYTF

D: TRBD1
size: .
J: TRBJ1-4
V: TRBV28
length: 14
DNA: TGTGCCAGCAGTTTGGCGGACAGGGATGAAAAACTGTTTTTT
CDR3: CASSLADRDEKLFF

D: TRBD1
size: .
J: TRBJ2-7
V: TRBV27
length: 14
DNA: TGTGCCAGCAGTCGGACAGGGGGTATCTACGAGCAGTACTTC
CDR3: CASSRTGGIYEQYF

D: .
size: .
J: TRBJ2-3
V: TRBV18
length: 15
DNA: TGTGCCAGCTCACCGAGTGGGGGGGCAGGAGATACGCAGTATTTT
CDR3: CASSPSGGAGDTQYF

D: .
size: .
J: TRBJ2-7
V: TRBV21-1
length: 14
DNA: TGTGCCAGCAGCAACCCGCAGGGGGCGGAGGAGCAGTACTTC
CDR3: CASSNPQGAEEQYF

D: TRBD2
size: .
J: TRBJ2-1
V: TRBV5-1
length: 15
DNA: TGCGCCAGCAGTTTCTGGGGGGGAAAGCGCAATGAGCAGTTCTTC
CDR3: CASSFWGGKRNEQFF

D: .
size: .
J: TRBJ1-1
V: TRBV7-6
length: 16
DNA: TGTGCCAGCAGCTTAGGGGGACAAGATATGAACACTGAAGCTTTCTTT
CDR3: CASSLGGQDMNTEAFF

D: TRBD2
size: .
J: TRBJ2-5
V: TRBV6-6
length: 14
DNA: TGTGCCAGCAGTCGATCGGGACTAACAGAGACCCAGTACTTC
CDR3: CASSRSGLTETQYF

D: TRBD2
size: .
J: TRBJ2-5
V: TRBV7-9
length: 16
DNA: TGTGCCAGCAGTCCCATGTCCGGGAGGGCCGGGGAGACCCAGTACTTC
CDR3: CASSPMSGRAGETQYF

D: TRBD1
size: .
J: TRBJ1-1
V: TRBV5-1
length: 16
DNA: TGCGCCAGCAGCTTGGGCTTTATTCAGGGGGCCACTGAAGCTTTCTTT
CDR3: CASSLGFIQGATEAFF

D: .
size: few
J: TRBJ1-5
V: TRBV18
length: 13
DNA: TGTGCCAGCTCACCCAATAGCAATCAGCCCCAGCATTTT
CDR3: CASSPNSNQPQHF